This passage covers 27 T cell receptor beta chains from one sample sequenced in a study of blood T cell repertoires in COVID-19. TCRdb keeps only in-frame clones here, not all; method: immunoSEQ multiplex PCR. In the table there are roughly 200,000 clones, over 75% of which are singletons. Sequencing was carried out using peripheral blood. These receptors were collected from a man in his 70s with active or convalescent COVID-19.

The chain joins TRBV7-9 to TRBJ1-2; 7 bases match TRBD1. The CDR3 is made up of 19 amino acids. The germline CDR1 and CDR2 sequences are SEHNR and FQNEAQ (reference sequence). Trimming took 5 bases from V and 0 from J; bases not matched to a gene: 18. The DNA of the CDR3 is TGTGCCAGCAGCGGCACTGGCCGGGACAGCCCTCTAACTAACTATGGCTACACCTTC. Amino acids: CASSGTGRDSPLTNYGYTF.

The chain links TRBV30 to TRBJ1-2; maybe TRBD1 (5 bases). The V end was cut by 4 bases, the J end by 7 bases, with 22 bases between. Germline CDR1 is GTSNPN and CDR2 is SVGIG (reference sequence). The CDR3 runs to 15 residues. The CDR3 region is CAWTPDQGPRGGYTF. The CDR3 DNA reads as TGTGCCTGGACCCCTGATCAGGGCCCGAGAGGTGGCTACACCTTC.

The J gene is TRBJ1-2, the V gene TRBV7-9; D perhaps matches TRBD1 (5 bases). V dropped 5 bases and J dropped 0 bases, with 10 bases sitting between them. Germline V gene sequence: CDR1 SEHNR, CDR2 FQNEAQ (reference sequence). The CDR3 runs 14 residues. This CDR3 is CASSLDTANYGYTF. Here the CDR3 DNA reads TGTGCCAGCAGCCTGGACACTGCTAACTATGGCTACACCTTC.

The chain combines TRBV3-1 (or the pseudogene TRBV3-2) with TRBJ2-3; tentatively, D is TRBD2 (5 bases). V lost 4 bases and J lost 4, with 9 bases in between. CDR1 is LGHDT and CDR2 is YNNKEL in the germline V gene (reference sequence). The CDR3 extends over 13 amino acids. The CDR3 region is CASSPGLPDTQYF. In nucleotides, the CDR3 is TGTGCCAGCAGCCCCGGACTCCCAGATACGCAGTATTTT.

The chain has TRBV7-9 and TRBJ2-4; TRBD2 agrees at 7 bases. V gave up 1 base and J gave up 1 base; unmatched junction bases: 4. Per germline, CDR1 SEHNR and CDR2 FQNEAQ (reference sequence). CDR3 length: 16 residues. The CDR3 protein is CASSLDGGSAKNIQYF. Here the CDR3 DNA reads TGTGCCAGCAGCTTAGATGGCGGGAGTGCCAAAAACATTCAGTACTTC. The variable domain in full, with the rest retrieved from reference TRBV7-9 and TRBJ2-4, is DTGVSQNPRHKITKRGQNVTFRCDPISEHNRLYWYRQTLGQGPEFLTYFQNEAQLEKSRLLSDRFSAERPKGSFSTLEIQRTEQGDSAMYLCASSLDGGSAKNIQYFGAGTRLSVL.

This clone has a single count. The chain combines TRBV5-4 with TRBJ2-2, with 8 bases matching TRBD2. With 4 bases clipped from V and 6 bases from J, the junction kept 17 bases outside the gene matches. Germline-derived CDR1 and CDR2 are SGHNT and YYREEE (reference sequence). The CDR3 runs 18 residues. CDR3 in amino acids: CASSPGGGGSSRAGELFF. CDR3 bases: TGTGCCAGCAGCCCCGGGGGGGGCGGGAGTAGTAGGGCCGGGGAGCTGTTTTTT.

The chain joins TRBV2 to TRBJ1-1; unclear D gene. Germline V gene sequence: CDR1 SNHLY, CDR2 FYNNEI. The CDR3 runs to 13 residues. Trimming cost V 9 bases and J 1 base, with 12 bases left between them. The CDR3 spells CASSREKNTEAFF. The CDR3 DNA reads TGTGCCAGTTCAAGGGAGAAGAACACTGAAGCTTTCTTT.

CDR3 in DNA: TGTGCCAGTAGTATGGGCGGGGTTCAGCCCCAGCATTTT. This sequence encodes CASSMGGVQPQHF. The chain carries TRBV19 and TRBJ1-5; D not certain. CDR1 LNHDA and CDR2 SQIVND come from the germline V gene (reference sequence). The germline V and J ends were trimmed by 3 bases and 6 bases, with 9 bases remaining between them. This CDR3 contains 13 residues.

The chain uses TRBV6-5 and TRBJ1-5, with a weak D call TRBD1 (5 bases). V lost 10 bases, J lost 0 bases, and 16 bases lay in between. The CDR3 length is 15 residues. The germline V gene has CDR1 MNHEY and CDR2 SVGAGI. The CDR3 region is CAIKLSGGSNQPQHF. DNA of the CDR3: TGTGCCATCAAGCTCTCGGGGGGTAGCAATCAGCCCCAGCATTTT.

The V call is TRBV2, the J call TRBJ1-1; D possibly corresponds to TRBD1 (6 bases). Trimming pared 3 bases from V and 5 bases from J, leaving 19 bases between. The CDR3 totals 16 residues. Germline loops: CDR1 SNHLY, CDR2 FYNNEI. The CDR3 sequence: CASSDGGSESRTEAFF. For the CDR3, the DNA is TGTGCCAGCAGTGATGGGGGCTCGGAGTCTAGGACTGAAGCTTTCTTT. The complete variable domain, with remaining parts taken from reference TRBV2 and TRBJ1-1, reads EPEVTQTPSHQVTQMGQEVILRCVPISNHLYFYWYRQILGQKVEFLVSFYNNEISEKSEIFDDQFSVERPDGSNFTLKIRSTKLEDSAMYFCASSDGGSESRTEAFFGQGTRLTVV.

The chain is built from TRBV7-2 and TRBJ2-5, with a weak D call TRBD2 (5 bases). V was shortened by 5 bases and J by 5 bases, with 21 bases between the two germline ends. The germline gives CDR1 SGHTA, CDR2 FQGNSA. The CDR3 covers 16 residues. For the CDR3, the DNA is TGTGCCAGCAGCCCCGTCGGGCCCCTTAGAGGGGAGACCCAGTACTTC. Translating gives CASSPVGPLRGETQYF.

J is TRBJ2-1 and V is TRBV27; 7 bases are a match to TRBD1. V shed 5 bases and J 7 bases; nucleotides not matched to a gene: 11. Germline CDR1 reads MNHEY; CDR2 reads SMNVEV (reference sequence). This CDR3 contains 15 residues. The CDR3 DNA reads as TGTGCCAGCAGTCCCCGACAGGGAACGGGGAATGAGCAGTTCTTC. This codes for CASSPRQGTGNEQFF.

This chain joins TRBV18 and TRBJ1-1; a possible D gene is TRBD1 (5 bases). Between the trimmed V and J ends, which lost 3 bases and 0 bases, there was a span of 11 bases. Germline CDR1 KGHSH, CDR2 LQKENI. CDR3 size: 15 residues. This CDR3 is CASSPSGLMNTEAFF. CDR3 bases: TGTGCCAGCTCACCTTCGGGACTGATGAACACTGAAGCTTTCTTT.

The chain is built from TRBV19 and TRBJ1-2; 10 bases agree with TRBD1. The CDR3 runs to 14 residues. The germline gives CDR1 LNHDA, CDR2 SQIVND (reference sequence). With 5 bases clipped from V and 7 bases from J, the junction kept 7 bases outside the gene matches. The CDR3 loop reads CASSRTGGLSGYTF. DNA of the CDR3: TGTGCCAGTAGTCGGACAGGGGGTCTCTCTGGCTACACCTTC. The full variable domain, in which reference TRBV19 and TRBJ1-2 provide the parts outside the CDR3, is DGGITQSPKYLFRKEGQNVTLSCEQNLNHDAMYWYRQDPGQGLRLIYYSQIVNDFQKGDIAEGYSVSREKKESFPLTVTSAQKNPTAFYLCASSRTGGLSGYTFGSGTRLTVV.

J is TRBJ1-1 and V is TRBV5-1; weak D call: TRBD1 (5 bases). The germline V gene has CDR1 SGHRS and CDR2 YFSETQ. This CDR3 spans 14 amino acids. V was trimmed by 3 bases and J by 5 bases, leaving 14 bases between them. This CDR3 reads CASSWTQFGTEAFF. In DNA, the CDR3 is TGCGCCAGCAGCTGGACACAGTTTGGAACTGAAGCTTTCTTT.

This sequence joins TRBV7-2 and TRBJ1-1, with TRBD1 as a possible D gene (6 bases). CDR3 length: 15 residues. Germline V CDR1 and CDR2: SGHTA, FQGNSA. V was clipped by 4 bases and J by 4 bases, with 16 bases between them. The CDR3 nucleotides read TGTGCCAGCAGCTCCGAAACAGGGTCCGGCACTGAAGCTTTCTTT. It codes for CASSSETGSGTEAFF.

The rearrangement links TRBV6-5 to TRBJ1-6; the match to TRBD1 covers 10 bases. This CDR3 has 14 residues. The ends lost 6 bases at V and 14 bases at J; junction bases unmatched: 10. The germline V gene encodes CDR1 MNHEY and CDR2 SVGAGI. Here the CDR3 reads CASSRGQGRSTLHF. For the CDR3, the DNA is TGTGCCAGCAGCAGGGGACAGGGGAGATCCACCCTCCACTTT.

V gene TRBV29-1 combines with J gene TRBJ1-2; no reliable D call. The CDR3 runs to 12 residues. Germline CDR1 reads SQVTM; CDR2 reads ANQGSEA. Between the trimmed V and J ends, which lost 3 bases and 4 bases, there was a span of 9 bases. CDR3 in amino acids: CSVEPPGYGYTF. The CDR3 nucleotides are TGCAGCGTTGAGCCCCCGGGCTATGGCTACACCTTC. The full variable domain, rest sourced from reference TRBV29-1 and TRBJ1-2, is SAVISQKPSRDICQRGTSLTIQCQVDSQVTMMFWYRQQPGQSLTLIATANQGSEATYESGFVIDKFPISRPNLTFSTLTVSNMSPEDSSIYLCSVEPPGYGYTFGSGTRLTVV.

V usage is TRBV9 and J usage is TRBJ2-3; D is undetermined. The CDR3 totals 13 residues. V lost 3 bases to trimming and J lost 5 bases, with 10 bases between them. Germline-derived CDR1 and CDR2 are SGDLS and YYNGEE. CDR3 protein: CASSASLLDTQYF. CDR3 nucleotide sequence: TGTGCCAGCAGCGCGTCACTACTAGATACGCAGTATTTT.

The V gene is TRBV15, the J gene TRBJ1-1; D uncertain. CDR1 and CDR2 (germline): LNHNV, YYDKDF (reference sequence). This CDR3 is 13 amino acids long. V lost 3 bases, J lost 0 bases, and 5 bases lay in between. CDR3 bases: TGTGCCACCAGCAGTAATCTGAACACTGAAGCTTTCTTT. Encoded protein: CATSSNLNTEAFF.

The chain couples TRBV2 to TRBJ2-3; possible D gene TRBD2, 5 bases. Germline CDR1 and CDR2: SNHLY and FYNNEI. Trimming removed 3 bases from V and 2 bases from J, with 9 bases in between. CDR3 size: 14 residues. The CDR3 region has the DNA TGTGCCAGCAGTGAGACCGGGGTCACAGATACGCAGTATTTT. Translated: CASSETGVTDTQYF.

The rearrangement joins TRBV28 to TRBJ2-7; TRBD2 aligns across 9 bases. The CDR3 has 15 amino acids. Per germline, CDR1 MDHEN and CDR2 SYDVKM. Trimming cost V 6 bases and J 5 bases; bases outside gene matches: 11. The CDR3 DNA reads as TGTGCCAGCAGCACCCTAGGAGCGGGAGGAAACGAGCAGTACTTC. As protein: CASSTLGAGGNEQYF.

This clone was seen a handful of times. This chain joins TRBV9 and TRBJ2-7; perhaps TRBD1 as D (6 bases). The ends were cut back, 0 bases at V and 6 bases at J, with 19 bases in the middle. CDR1 and CDR2 from the germline V gene are SGDLS and YYNGEE. The CDR3 contains 16 residues. The DNA of the CDR3 is TGTGCCAGCAGCGTAGACTCACAGGGCGTTTGGAGCGAGCAGTACTTC. As protein: CASSVDSQGVWSEQYF. Filled out from reference TRBV9 and TRBJ2-7, the complete variable domain reads DSGVTQTPKHLITATGQRVTLRCSPRSGDLSVYWYQQSLDQGLQFLIQYYNGEERAKGNILERFSAQQFPDLHSELNLSSLELGDSALYFCASSVDSQGVWSEQYFGPGTRLTVT.

The chain links TRBV30 to TRBJ2-1, with 9 bases aligning to TRBD2. Germline-derived CDR1 and CDR2 are GTSNPN and SVGIG (reference sequence). After removal of 3 bases from V and 9 bases from J, the junction contained 9 bases not matched to a gene. This CDR3 region has 14 residues. Here the CDR3 DNA reads TGTGCCTGGAGATGGCTAGCGGGAAGTGGTGAGCAGTTCTTC. Protein: CAWRWLAGSGEQFF.

This chain links TRBV30 with TRBJ2-1; 9 bases fit TRBD1. Germline CDR1 is GTSNPN and CDR2 is SVGIG (reference sequence). The J segment lost 7 bases and the V segment lost 7 bases, leaving 11 bases of the junction unmatched. CDR3 length equals 14 residues. The CDR3 DNA is TGTGCCTCCTACCCGGGACAGGGTGGGAATGAGCAGTTCTTC. Its protein product is CASYPGQGGNEQFF.

This sequence joins TRBV10-3 and TRBJ2-1; D remains unclear. Between the trimmed V and J ends, which lost 4 bases and 0 bases, there was a span of 10 bases. CDR1 and CDR2 from the germline V gene are ENHRY and SYGVKD. This CDR3 has 15 amino acids. The CDR3 loop reads CAISAVAGSYNEQFF. DNA of the CDR3: TGTGCCATCAGTGCAGTTGCAGGCTCCTACAATGAGCAGTTCTTC.

The V gene is TRBV5-1, the J gene TRBJ2-5, with 8 bases fitting TRBD2. The CDR3 spans 15 residues. With V trimmed by 4 bases and J by 5 bases, 10 bases remained unmatched. CDR1 SGHRS and CDR2 YFSETQ come from the germline V gene. CDR3 nucleotides: TGCGCCAGCAGCGCCAGCGGGAGCTTATGGGAGACCCAGTACTTC. Its protein product is CASSASGSLWETQYF.